The rows below give T cell receptor beta chains drawn from one sample of a study of blood T cell repertoires in COVID-19. Assay: immunoSEQ multiplex PCR; the TCRdb copy retains only in-frame clones and omits some. Of about 350,000 clones listed, approximately 91% were seen once; the top ten hold just over 1%. Sample: PBMCs or T cells enriched from blood (not recorded which). The receptors were sampled from a woman aged 25 to 39 who had been exposed to COVID-19. The CDR3 runs from the conserved cysteine through the conserved F or W. The order of the fields is D gene, V gene, J gene, clone size, CDR3 DNA, CDR3 protein. A D gene is named only where the DNA matches it firmly. Clone size appears in some rows only: once, few, many, or a class for an expanded clone.

D gene: TRBD2
V gene: TRBV6-2/TRBV6-3
J gene: TRBJ2-2
clone size: .
CDR3 DNA: TGTGCCAGCACCCCGGGAGGGGGACACCCCCACGGGGAGCTGTTTTTT
CDR3 protein: CASTPGGGHPHGELFF

D gene: .
V gene: TRBV19
J gene: TRBJ1-1
clone size: few
CDR3 DNA: TGTGCCAGTAGTATTAGTCTGAACACTGAAGCTTTCTTT
CDR3 protein: CASSISLNTEAFF

D gene: TRBD2
V gene: TRBV11-3
J gene: TRBJ2-1
clone size: .
CDR3 DNA: TGTGCCAGCAGCTTAGGGCTAGCGGGAGTGAGCTACAATGAGCAGTTCTTC
CDR3 protein: CASSLGLAGVSYNEQFF

D gene: TRBD2
V gene: TRBV3-1/TRBV3-2
J gene: TRBJ2-3
clone size: .
CDR3 DNA: TGTGCCAGCAGCCAAGAGGGACTAGCGGGAGTAGGTACGCAGTATTTT
CDR3 protein: CASSQEGLAGVGTQYF

D gene: .
V gene: TRBV19
J gene: TRBJ2-3
clone size: .
CDR3 DNA: TGTGCCAGTAGTATAGACCGTATAGGGGGAAGTACGCAGTATTTT
CDR3 protein: CASSIDRIGGSTQYF

D gene: .
V gene: TRBV3-1/TRBV3-2
J gene: TRBJ1-2
clone size: .
CDR3 DNA: TGTGCCAGCAGCCCTCGGACAGATTTTTCGATGGACTATGGCTACACCTTC
CDR3 protein: CASSPRTDFSMDYGYTF

D gene: TRBD1
V gene: TRBV7-6
J gene: TRBJ1-2
clone size: .
CDR3 DNA: TGTGCCAGCAGCGCCGGGACAGGCCCCTATGGCTACACCTTC
CDR3 protein: CASSAGTGPYGYTF

D gene: .
V gene: TRBV19
J gene: TRBJ2-5
clone size: .
CDR3 DNA: TGTGCCAGTAGTTTCGGGGGCCAAGAGACCCAGTACTTC
CDR3 protein: CASSFGGQETQYF

D gene: TRBD2
V gene: TRBV24-1
J gene: TRBJ2-1
clone size: few
CDR3 DNA: TGTGCCACCCAGGAGACTAGCGGGTACGGTGAGCAGTTCTTC
CDR3 protein: CATQETSGYGEQFF

D gene: TRBD1
V gene: TRBV7-6
J gene: TRBJ1-4
clone size: .
CDR3 DNA: TGTGCCAGCAGCTTAGAGGGGGCCGTGGCTAATGAAAAACTGTTTTTT
CDR3 protein: CASSLEGAVANEKLFF

D gene: TRBD2
V gene: TRBV5-1
J gene: TRBJ2-5
clone size: .
CDR3 DNA: TGCGCCAGCAGCTTCGGACTAGCGGGAGAAGAGACCCAGTACTTC
CDR3 protein: CASSFGLAGEETQYF

D gene: .
V gene: TRBV12-1
J gene: TRBJ2-5
clone size: .
CDR3 DNA: TGTGCCCCCAGTCTTATCTTCAGTCAAGAGACCCAGTACTTC
CDR3 protein: CAPSLIFSQETQYF

D gene: .
V gene: TRBV3-1/TRBV3-2
J gene: TRBJ2-2
clone size: .
CDR3 DNA: TGTGCCAGCAGCCAGAGCAGGGCCGGGGAGCTGTTTTTT
CDR3 protein: CASSQSRAGELFF

D gene: .
V gene: TRBV7-2
J gene: TRBJ2-3
clone size: .
CDR3 DNA: TGTGCCAGCAGCTCCAGGACTGGAGATCCTAGCACAGATACGCAGTATTTT
CDR3 protein: CASSSRTGDPSTDTQYF

D gene: TRBD1
V gene: TRBV28
J gene: TRBJ1-4
clone size: .
CDR3 DNA: TGTGCCAGCAGGTCCGGGACAGGGGGTTGGAATGAAAAACTGTTTTTT
CDR3 protein: CASRSGTGGWNEKLFF

D gene: .
V gene: TRBV19
J gene: TRBJ1-2
clone size: .
CDR3 DNA: TGTGCCAGTAGTATCACATATCAACAGGGTCGGGCCTATGGCTACACCTTC
CDR3 protein: CASSITYQQGRAYGYTF

D gene: .
V gene: TRBV5-5
J gene: TRBJ2-7
clone size: .
CDR3 DNA: TGTGCCAGCAGCTTCGGGGGTGTCTTCGAGCAGTACTTC
CDR3 protein: CASSFGGVFEQYF

D gene: .
V gene: TRBV5-6
J gene: TRBJ1-6
clone size: once
CDR3 DNA: TGTGCCAGCAGCTTGGAGGGACTTAATCCACCCCTCCACTTT
CDR3 protein: CASSLEGLNPPLHF

D gene: TRBD1
V gene: TRBV7-9
J gene: TRBJ2-5
clone size: .
CDR3 DNA: TGTGCCAGCAGCCCCCGGAGGTGGTTACAGGGGGCGTTATGGGAGACCCAGTACTTC
CDR3 protein: CASSPRRWLQGALWETQYF

D gene: .
V gene: TRBV3-1/TRBV3-2
J gene: TRBJ1-1
clone size: .
CDR3 DNA: TGTGCCAGCAGCCAATGGTCGGGGAGGGGGACTGAAGCTTTCTTT
CDR3 protein: CASSQWSGRGTEAFF

D gene: .
V gene: TRBV7-3
J gene: TRBJ1-2
clone size: .
CDR3 DNA: TGTGCCAGCAGCTTACGGGCGCGGAACGAGGGCTATGGCTACACCTTC
CDR3 protein: CASSLRARNEGYGYTF

D gene: TRBD2
V gene: TRBV18
J gene: TRBJ2-1
clone size: .
CDR3 DNA: TGTGCCAGCTCACCCTGGACTAGCGGGAGGGGTGATGAGCAGTTCTTC
CDR3 protein: CASSPWTSGRGDEQFF

D gene: TRBD1
V gene: TRBV19
J gene: TRBJ1-4
clone size: once
CDR3 DNA: TGTGCCAGTAGTATTGGACAGGGACTTGAAAAACTGTTTTTT
CDR3 protein: CASSIGQGLEKLFF

D gene: TRBD2
V gene: TRBV9
J gene: TRBJ2-1
clone size: .
CDR3 DNA: TGTGCCAGCAGCCCGTGGACTAGCGGGAGCAATGAGCAGTTCTTC
CDR3 protein: CASSPWTSGSNEQFF

D gene: .
V gene: TRBV6-1
J gene: TRBJ2-4
clone size: once
CDR3 DNA: TGTGCCAGCAGTGACTTCAGGGAAACCTCCAAAAACATTCAGTACTTC
CDR3 protein: CASSDFRETSKNIQYF

D gene: .
V gene: TRBV10-1
J gene: TRBJ2-1
clone size: .
CDR3 DNA: TGCGCCAGCGCCCGACGGGCGGGACCAGACAATGAGCAGTTCTTC
CDR3 protein: CASARRAGPDNEQFF

D gene: .
V gene: TRBV29-1
J gene: TRBJ1-1
clone size: .
CDR3 DNA: TGCAGCGTTGAAGGACAGAACACTGAAGCTTTCTTT
CDR3 protein: CSVEGQNTEAFF

D gene: TRBD2
V gene: TRBV5-1
J gene: TRBJ2-1
clone size: .
CDR3 DNA: TGCGCCAGCAGCTTGGAGGGGACTAGGAACAATGAGCAGTTCTTC
CDR3 protein: CASSLEGTRNNEQFF

D gene: .
V gene: TRBV6-1
J gene: TRBJ1-2
clone size: .
CDR3 DNA: TGTGCCAGCAGTGAGACAGTTAACTATGGCTACACCTTC
CDR3 protein: CASSETVNYGYTF

D gene: TRBD2
V gene: TRBV7-9
J gene: TRBJ2-5
clone size: .
CDR3 DNA: TGTGCCAGCAGCTTATACCTAGCGGTATACCAAGAGACCCAGTACTTC
CDR3 protein: CASSLYLAVYQETQYF

D gene: TRBD1
V gene: TRBV7-3
J gene: TRBJ2-2
clone size: .
CDR3 DNA: TGTGCCAGCAGCCCCCGACAGGGGGCTTACACCGGGGAGCTGTTTTTT
CDR3 protein: CASSPRQGAYTGELFF

D gene: TRBD2
V gene: TRBV2
J gene: TRBJ2-7
clone size: .
CDR3 DNA: TGTGCCAGCGGACAGCGGGGGCTGTACTTC
CDR3 protein: CASGQRGLYF

D gene: .
V gene: TRBV29-1
J gene: TRBJ1-2
clone size: .
CDR3 DNA: TGCAGCGTCGAGCAGGGATTCTATGGCTACACCTTC
CDR3 protein: CSVEQGFYGYTF

D gene: .
V gene: TRBV7-9
J gene: TRBJ2-5
clone size: .
CDR3 DNA: TGTGCCAGCAGCTTATCCTCGGGGGAGACCCAGTACTTC
CDR3 protein: CASSLSSGETQYF

D gene: .
V gene: TRBV28
J gene: TRBJ2-1
clone size: .
CDR3 DNA: TGTGCCAGCAAAAACAGGGAAAGAGGCAATGAGCAGTTCTTC
CDR3 protein: CASKNRERGNEQFF

D gene: .
V gene: TRBV6-4
J gene: TRBJ2-7
clone size: .
CDR3 DNA: TGTGCCAGCAGCCCCCCCAAGGGGGACGAGCAGTACTTC
CDR3 protein: CASSPPKGDEQYF

D gene: TRBD1
V gene: TRBV5-1
J gene: TRBJ1-6
clone size: .
CDR3 DNA: TGCGCCAGCAGCTCCATGGGGACAGGGGGGTCACCCCTCCACTTT
CDR3 protein: CASSSMGTGGSPLHF

D gene: TRBD1
V gene: TRBV27
J gene: TRBJ1-4
clone size: .
CDR3 DNA: TGTGCCAGCAGAAGACAGGGGGGAGGAGAAAAACTGTTTTTT
CDR3 protein: CASRRQGGGEKLFF

D gene: TRBD2
V gene: TRBV7-6
J gene: TRBJ2-3
clone size: .
CDR3 DNA: TGTGCCAGCAGCTTAGATTCTAGCGGGGCCACAGATACGCAGTATTTT
CDR3 protein: CASSLDSSGATDTQYF

D gene: .
V gene: TRBV11-2
J gene: TRBJ1-1
clone size: once
CDR3 DNA: TGTGCCAGCAGCTTAGACAGGGGCAAAGGGAACACTGAAGCTTTCTTT
CDR3 protein: CASSLDRGKGNTEAFF

D gene: .
V gene: TRBV30
J gene: TRBJ2-7
clone size: once
CDR3 DNA: TGTGCCTGGGGGGGGGCAGGGAACTCCTACGAGCAGTACTTC
CDR3 protein: CAWGGAGNSYEQYF

D gene: TRBD1
V gene: TRBV18
J gene: TRBJ2-3
clone size: .
CDR3 DNA: TGTGCCAGCTCACCGACAGGGGCGTCACCGGATACGCAGTATTTT
CDR3 protein: CASSPTGASPDTQYF

D gene: .
V gene: TRBV10-3
J gene: TRBJ2-6
clone size: .
CDR3 DNA: TGTGCCATCAGGAGGTTGGTAGGGGCCAACGTCCTGACTTTC
CDR3 protein: CAIRRLVGANVLTF

D gene: TRBD2
V gene: TRBV6-2/TRBV6-3
J gene: TRBJ2-3
clone size: .
CDR3 DNA: TGTGCCAGCAGTCCCGGACTAGCGGGAGTTCTGGGAGATACGCAGTATTTT
CDR3 protein: CASSPGLAGVLGDTQYF

D gene: TRBD1
V gene: TRBV6-5
J gene: TRBJ2-4
clone size: .
CDR3 DNA: TGTGCCAGCAAGCTGGGGACAGGCAAAAACATTCAGTACTTC
CDR3 protein: CASKLGTGKNIQYF